The rows below give T cell receptor beta chains drawn from one sample of a study of T cell responses to AZD1222 COVID-19 vaccine. TCRdb's copy holds only in-frame clones and misses some; the assay was immunoSEQ multiplex PCR. The sample holds about 100,000 clones, approximately 90% seen once. The sample here was peripheral blood, taken 28 days after the second AZD1222 dose. These receptors were collected from an adult who received the AZD1222 COVID-19 vaccine. Both conserved end residues are part of each CDR3. D genes are given only for firm matches. Clone size appears in some rows only: once, few, many, or a class for an expanded clone.

clone_size: NA; d_call: TRBD2; j_call: TRBJ2-1; v_call: TRBV7-6; cdr3_nt: TGTGCCAGCAGCTTTCCGGGACTAGGAGATGGTCGCGGTGAGCAGTTCTTC; cdr3_aa: CASSFPGLGDGRGEQFF
clone_size: once; d_call: TRBD2; j_call: TRBJ2-1; v_call: TRBV5-1; cdr3_nt: TGCGCCAGCAGCTTGGGTAGCGGGAGTGTCTACAATGAGCAGTTCTTC; cdr3_aa: CASSLGSGSVYNEQFF
clone_size: NA; d_call: NA; j_call: TRBJ1-2; v_call: TRBV5-5; cdr3_nt: TGTGCCAGCAGCACCAGCCTGGGACTGAACTATGGCTACACCTTC; cdr3_aa: CASSTSLGLNYGYTF
clone_size: NA; d_call: TRBD1; j_call: TRBJ2-4; v_call: TRBV25-1; cdr3_nt: TGTGCCAGCAGTGTGGGGACAGACATCCTTAAAAACATTCAGTACTTC; cdr3_aa: CASSVGTDILKNIQYF
clone_size: NA; d_call: NA; j_call: TRBJ2-5; v_call: TRBV9; cdr3_nt: TGTGCCAGCAGCGTTTCGGTAGGGCGGGAGACCCAGTACTTC; cdr3_aa: CASSVSVGRETQYF
clone_size: once; d_call: NA; j_call: TRBJ1-2; v_call: TRBV25-1; cdr3_nt: TGTGCCAGCAGTGAACAGGCTAACTATGGCTACACCTTC; cdr3_aa: CASSEQANYGYTF
clone_size: once; d_call: TRBD1; j_call: TRBJ1-2; v_call: TRBV25-1; cdr3_nt: TGTGCCAGCAGTGAATGGACAGGGGATGGCTACACCTTC; cdr3_aa: CASSEWTGDGYTF
clone_size: NA; d_call: NA; j_call: TRBJ2-3; v_call: TRBV5-1; cdr3_nt: TGCGCCAGCAGGTTAAACTCCTCCCCAGATACGCAGTATTTT; cdr3_aa: CASRLNSSPDTQYF
clone_size: NA; d_call: NA; j_call: TRBJ2-3; v_call: TRBV9; cdr3_nt: TGTGCCAGCAGCGTAGGGCCTAGCACAGATACGCAGTATTTT; cdr3_aa: CASSVGPSTDTQYF
clone_size: few; d_call: NA; j_call: TRBJ2-7; v_call: TRBV21-1; cdr3_nt: TGTGCCAGCAGCACCCTTCGGGGCGTAGGGGTTGATGTTTCCGAGCAGTACTTC; cdr3_aa: CASSTLRGVGVDVSEQYF
clone_size: NA; d_call: NA; j_call: TRBJ1-2; v_call: TRBV6-1; cdr3_nt: TGTGCCAGCAGTGAAGCTCTGACACTCGCTAGCTACACCTTC; cdr3_aa: CASSEALTLASYTF
clone_size: NA; d_call: NA; j_call: TRBJ1-6; v_call: TRBV27; cdr3_nt: TGTGCCAGCAAACAGGGCTGGGGGAATTCACCCCTCCACTTT; cdr3_aa: CASKQGWGNSPLHF
clone_size: once; d_call: TRBD2; j_call: TRBJ2-7; v_call: TRBV6-1; cdr3_nt: TGTGCCAGCAGTTATAGCGGGGACAACTACGAGCAGTACTTC; cdr3_aa: CASSYSGDNYEQYF
clone_size: NA; d_call: NA; j_call: TRBJ1-4; v_call: TRBV6-5; cdr3_nt: TGTGCCAGCAGGTCCTCAGGGGCGGGGGATGAAAAACTGTTTTTT; cdr3_aa: CASRSSGAGDEKLFF
clone_size: few; d_call: NA; j_call: TRBJ1-6; v_call: TRBV4-3; cdr3_nt: TGCGCCAGCAGCCAAGTTGGGGGGCTTGGTTCACCCCTCCACTTT; cdr3_aa: CASSQVGGLGSPLHF
clone_size: NA; d_call: TRBD1; j_call: TRBJ1-2; v_call: TRBV6-2/TRBV6-3; cdr3_nt: TGTGCCAGCAGTCTCCTGATAGACAGGGGTTCCGACTATGGCTACACCTTC; cdr3_aa: CASSLLIDRGSDYGYTF
clone_size: NA; d_call: TRBD1; j_call: TRBJ1-4; v_call: TRBV3-1/TRBV3-2; cdr3_nt: TGTGCCAGCAGCCATCAGACCGGGACAGGTGAAAAACTGTTTTTT; cdr3_aa: CASSHQTGTGEKLFF
clone_size: once; d_call: TRBD2; j_call: TRBJ2-7; v_call: TRBV6-1; cdr3_nt: TGTGCCAGCAGTGTGGGACTAGCGGGAGGACCGCTAGTCCACGAGCAGTACTTC; cdr3_aa: CASSVGLAGGPLVHEQYF
clone_size: once; d_call: TRBD1; j_call: TRBJ2-3; v_call: TRBV19; cdr3_nt: TGTGCCAGTAAAGGACAGGGGACAGATACGCAGTATTTT; cdr3_aa: CASKGQGTDTQYF
clone_size: NA; d_call: NA; j_call: TRBJ2-7; v_call: TRBV5-6; cdr3_nt: TGTGCCAGCAGCCTTACAGGTTCTAAAGAGCAGTACTTC; cdr3_aa: CASSLTGSKEQYF
clone_size: once; d_call: NA; j_call: TRBJ2-5; v_call: TRBV5-1; cdr3_nt: TGCGCCAGCAGCTTGGGAGTTGTCGGAGAGACCCAGTACTTC; cdr3_aa: CASSLGVVGETQYF
clone_size: NA; d_call: NA; j_call: TRBJ1-2; v_call: TRBV24-1; cdr3_nt: TGTGCCACCAGTGACCCGGACGGAAACTATGGCTACACCTTC; cdr3_aa: CATSDPDGNYGYTF
clone_size: NA; d_call: NA; j_call: TRBJ1-6; v_call: TRBV9; cdr3_nt: TGTGCCAGCAGCCCTCGCCCCCTCTCGGATTCACCCCTCCACTTT; cdr3_aa: CASSPRPLSDSPLHF
clone_size: NA; d_call: TRBD2; j_call: TRBJ2-1; v_call: TRBV24-1; cdr3_nt: TGTGCCACCAGTGGCTCTAGCGGGAACGAGCAGTTCTTC; cdr3_aa: CATSGSSGNEQFF
clone_size: NA; d_call: TRBD2; j_call: TRBJ2-7; v_call: TRBV2; cdr3_nt: TGTGCCAGCACCCAAAGGGCGGGAGGGCCGGACGAGCAGTACTTC; cdr3_aa: CASTQRAGGPDEQYF
clone_size: NA; d_call: NA; j_call: TRBJ1-4; v_call: TRBV5-1; cdr3_nt: TGCGCCAGCAGAGACACTGCAACTAATGAAAAACTGTTTTTT; cdr3_aa: CASRDTATNEKLFF
clone_size: NA; d_call: TRBD2; j_call: TRBJ2-1; v_call: TRBV5-1; cdr3_nt: TGCGCCAGCAGCTTCAGCGGGAGTATAAATGAGCAGTTCTTC; cdr3_aa: CASSFSGSINEQFF
clone_size: few; d_call: NA; j_call: TRBJ2-2; v_call: TRBV28; cdr3_nt: TGTGCCAGCAGTTCGGGAGCCTTGAACACCGGGGAGCTGTTTTTT; cdr3_aa: CASSSGALNTGELFF
clone_size: NA; d_call: NA; j_call: TRBJ2-5; v_call: TRBV28; cdr3_nt: TGTGCCAGCAGTTTTGGACTTCGCGGGGAGACCCAGTACTTC; cdr3_aa: CASSFGLRGETQYF
clone_size: NA; d_call: NA; j_call: TRBJ1-2; v_call: TRBV10-3; cdr3_nt: TGTGCCATCAGTGAATCTAGGGGGGGGAATGGCTACACCTTC; cdr3_aa: CAISESRGGNGYTF
clone_size: NA; d_call: TRBD1; j_call: TRBJ1-2; v_call: TRBV7-8; cdr3_nt: TGTGCCAGCAGCTCGACAGGGCAAAACTATGGCTACACCTTC; cdr3_aa: CASSSTGQNYGYTF
clone_size: NA; d_call: NA; j_call: TRBJ2-5; v_call: TRBV5-1; cdr3_nt: TGCGCCAGCAGCTTGGAGACTCCAGAGACCCAGTACTTC; cdr3_aa: CASSLETPETQYF
clone_size: few; d_call: NA; j_call: TRBJ1-1; v_call: TRBV10-2; cdr3_nt: TGCGCCAGCATCCCGGGACAACGCACTGAAGCTTTCTTT; cdr3_aa: CASIPGQRTEAFF
clone_size: NA; d_call: NA; j_call: TRBJ1-2; v_call: TRBV5-4; cdr3_nt: TGTGCCAGCAGCAACAAGTCGTTTGGACATGGCTACACCTTC; cdr3_aa: CASSNKSFGHGYTF
clone_size: NA; d_call: NA; j_call: TRBJ2-1; v_call: TRBV5-1; cdr3_nt: TGCGCCAGCAGCTTGGTAGGGAGCGGGAATGAGCAGTTCTTC; cdr3_aa: CASSLVGSGNEQFF
clone_size: NA; d_call: NA; j_call: TRBJ2-1; v_call: TRBV24-1; cdr3_nt: TGTGCCACCAGTGATTTGATACTAGCCGGCAATGAGCAGTTCTTC; cdr3_aa: CATSDLILAGNEQFF
clone_size: NA; d_call: NA; j_call: TRBJ1-6; v_call: TRBV5-5; cdr3_nt: TGTGCCAGCAGCCTAGGAGTAACACAACCCCCCTCACCCCTCCACTTT; cdr3_aa: CASSLGVTQPPSPLHF
clone_size: NA; d_call: NA; j_call: TRBJ2-7; v_call: TRBV3-1/TRBV3-2; cdr3_nt: TGTGCCAGCAGCCAAGGGGGAGCCGCCTACGAGCAGTACTTC; cdr3_aa: CASSQGGAAYEQYF